This paragraph reports one T cell receptor beta chain. Its matching antigen is unknown. These data originate in a study of cytomegalovirus exposure and HLA in healthy donors. Study-wide results and caveats: The authors later linked a missense DCLRE1C variant to TCR beta V- and J-gene trimming.

Amplification used 60 Vbeta primers and 13 Jbeta primers. Assay used: immunoSEQ multiplex PCR; TCRdb lists only in-frame clones, some missing. Of 89,000 or so clones listed, more than 70% are singletons. V lost 3 bases and J lost 3, with 6 bases in between. In germline, CDR1 is SNHLY, CDR2 FYNNEI. The CDR3 is made up of 14 amino acids. The receptor's source is a man aged 18 to 30 in good health and CMV-seropositive. The rearrangement joins TRBV2 to TRBJ1-6; D not resolved. Material: PBMCs. CDR3 sequence (DNA): TGTGCCAGCAGTGAGACGGGCTATAATTCACCCCTCCACTTT. It is translated as CASSETGYNSPLHF.